These 27 T cell receptor beta chains originate from one sample sequenced in a study of T cell repertoires in cytomegalovirus infection. These receptors' antigens are unknown. TCRdb recomputed calls from the reads with MiXCR, one row per CDR3 protein. The sample lists 650,000 to 900,000 distinct CDR3 sequences; almost 30% were seen once. Here the sequenced sample was cultured CD8+ T cells from PBMCs, taken from culture after CMV antigen stimulation. These receptors all come from a human donor in good health (CMV status not recorded). Some clones in this sample may be carry-over from other donors' samples.

This rearrangement joins TRBV7-9 to TRBJ1-2; D not resolved. The V gene's germline CDR1 is SEHNR and CDR2 FQNEAQ (reference sequence). This CDR3 contains 11 residues. V lost 4 bases, J lost 7 bases, and 7 bases lay in between. Here the CDR3 DNA reads TGTGCCAGCAGCTCGTTAGGTGGCTACACCTTC. Protein: CASSSLGGYTF.

The rearrangement uses TRBV20-1 and TRBJ2-1; 9 bases match TRBD2. V trimming: 2 bases; J trimming: 6 bases; junction bases outside the gene matches: 8. This CDR3 is 15 amino acids long. The germline CDR1 and CDR2 sequences are DFQATT and SNEGSKA (reference sequence). As DNA, the CDR3 is TGCAGTGCTAGACCCCTAGCGGGGCCCAGCAATGAGCAGTTCTTC. This codes for CSARPLAGPSNEQFF.

The rearrangement links TRBV7-4 to TRBJ2-7; weak D call: TRBD1 (5 bases). Per germline, CDR1 SGHVT and CDR2 SQSDAQ. This CDR3 has 14 amino acids. The V end was cut by 4 bases, the J end by 0 bases, with 10 bases between. The CDR3 loop is CASSSTEYSYEQYF. DNA for the CDR3: TGTGCCAGCAGCTCGACAGAATACTCCTACGAGCAGTACTTC.

V gene TRBV5-4 combines with J gene TRBJ2-1, with no clear D. V was trimmed by 6 bases and J by 0 bases, leaving 10 bases between them. Germline lookup yields CDR1 SGHNT and CDR2 YYREEE (reference sequence). The CDR3 is 14 residues long. This CDR3 reads CASTTDGSYNEQFF. CDR3 sequence (DNA): TGTGCCAGCACCACGGATGGCTCCTACAATGAGCAGTTCTTC. The variable domain in full, with the rest retrieved from reference TRBV5-4 and TRBJ2-1, is ETGVTQSPTHLIKTRGQQVTLRCSSQSGHNTVSWYQQALGQGPQFIFQYYREEENGRGNFPPRFSGLQFPNYSSELNVNALELDDSALYLCASTTDGSYNEQFFGPGTRLTVL.

This clonotype has a count of ten or more. The chain has TRBV10-3 and TRBJ2-1, with 8 bases fitting TRBD2. CDR1 and CDR2 from the germline V gene are ENHRY and SYGVKD. Trimming cost V 3 bases and J 4 bases; bases outside gene matches: 5. CDR3 length equals 15 residues. CDR3 nucleotide sequence: TGTGCCATCAGTGAAATACTAGCGGATTACAATGAGCAGTTCTTC. Amino acid sequence: CAISEILADYNEQFF.

The rearrangement uses TRBV4-2 and TRBJ1-2; D unresolved. CDR1 is LGHNA and CDR2 is YNFKEQ in the germline V gene. V was shortened by 0 bases and J by 8 bases, with 10 bases between the two germline ends. This CDR3 is 13 amino acids long. CDR3 sequence: CASSQDYEGGYTF. Here the CDR3 DNA reads TGTGCCAGCAGCCAAGACTACGAAGGAGGCTACACCTTC.

Ten or more counts support this clonotype. V gene TRBV7-2 combines with J gene TRBJ1-5; D is ambiguous. The germline V gene has CDR1 SGHTA and CDR2 FQGNSA. The V gene lost 3 bases and the J gene lost 3 bases, with 12 bases spanning the gap. The CDR3 length is 15 residues. CDR3 sequence: CASSLRSRDNQPQHF. CDR3 bases: TGTGCCAGCAGCTTGCGGAGCCGGGACAATCAGCCCCAGCATTTT.

The V call is TRBV20-1, the J call TRBJ2-7; TRBD2 is a possible D gene (5 bases). Trimming removed 0 bases from V and 0 bases from J, with 12 bases in between. The V gene's germline CDR1 is DFQATT and CDR2 SNEGSKA (reference sequence). The CDR3 runs 15 residues. Written as DNA, the CDR3 is TGCAGTGCTAGAGATCTGTCGGGGAGCTCCTACGAGCAGTACTTC. It specifies CSARDLSGSSYEQYF.

This clonotype was detected ten times or more. The V and J genes are TRBV7-9 and TRBJ1-1; D is unresolved. This CDR3 comprises 13 residues. The germline V gene has CDR1 SEHNR and CDR2 FQNEAQ (reference sequence). The V end lost 3 bases, the J end lost 3 bases, and 8 bases lay between the germline ends. CDR3 DNA: TGTGCCAGCAGCTTTCGGGAGGACACTGAAGCTTTCTTT. This translates into CASSFREDTEAFF.

This clonotype was seen ten or more times. The gene calls are TRBV7-9 and TRBJ1-2; a weak D match, TRBD1 (6 bases). Deletions cut 11 bases from V and 8 bases from J, with 21 bases between. There are 13 residues in the CDR3. In germline, CDR1 is SEHNR, CDR2 FQNEAQ (reference sequence). The chain's CDR3 is CAGRGQGSDGYTF. Written as DNA, the CDR3 is TGTGCCGGAAGAGGGCAGGGGTCAGACGGCTACACCTTC. The whole variable domain, remainder taken from reference TRBV7-9 and TRBJ1-2, is DTGVSQNPRHKITKRGQNVTFRCDPISEHNRLYWYRQTLGQGPEFLTYFQNEAQLEKSRLLSDRFSAERPKGSFSTLEIQRTEQGDSAMYLCAGRGQGSDGYTFGSGTRLTVV.

V gene TRBV12-3 or TRBV12-4 combines with J gene TRBJ2-7; 11 nucleotides agree with TRBD1. Losses at the gene ends were 8 bases for V and 1 base for J; bases not matched to a gene: 7. This CDR3 has 15 residues. CDR3 protein: CASGVGQGASYEQYF. The CDR3 nucleotides read TGTGCCAGCGGGGTCGGACAGGGGGCTTCCTACGAGCAGTACTTC.

Many counts were recorded for this clonotype. J is TRBJ2-1 and V is TRBV7-3; TRBD2 matches at 8 bases. J gave up 9 bases and V 2 bases, and 3 bases lay outside the gene matches. The CDR3 runs to 13 residues. Germline assignment: CDR1 SGHTA and CDR2 FQGTGA. In DNA, the CDR3 is TGTGCCAGCAGCTTAGCGGGGGGCGGTGAGCAGTTCTTC. It encodes CASSLAGGGEQFF.

This clonotype was detected ten times or more. This chain links TRBV7-2 with TRBJ1-1; D uncertain. Trimming took 11 bases from V and 1 from J, leaving 14 bases between them. The germline V gene encodes CDR1 SGHTA and CDR2 FQGNSA. CDR3 length equals 13 residues. The CDR3 loop reads CAGKYNENTEAFF. In nucleotides, the CDR3 is TGTGCCGGCAAATATAACGAGAACACTGAAGCTTTCTTT.

The chain carries TRBV7-9 and TRBJ2-2; TRBD1 or TRBD2 may be the D gene (5 bases each). The CDR3 runs to 15 residues. Germline V CDR1 and CDR2: SEHNR, FQNEAQ (reference sequence). V was clipped by 7 bases and J by 6 bases, with 18 bases between them. The CDR3 DNA sequence: TGTGCCAGCACCGGGCGTGTGGGGGTCGCCGGGGAGCTGTTTTTT. Its translation: CASTGRVGVAGELFF.

CDR3 sequence (DNA): TGTGCCAGCAGCTCCAATTGGGGACAGGGTACGGGCACTGAAGCTTTCTTT. Translated, it gives CASSSNWGQGTGTEAFF. The V gene is TRBV7-8, the J gene TRBJ1-1; 9 bases agree with TRBD1. The CDR3 contains 17 residues. Looked up from germline, CDR1 is SGHVS and CDR2 is FQNEAQ. Losses at the gene ends were 4 bases for V and 4 bases for J; bases not matched to a gene: 13.

The rearrangement joins TRBV12-3 or TRBV12-4 to TRBJ2-7; D is tentatively TRBD1 or TRBD2 (6 bases each). The V gene lost 3 bases and the J gene lost 3 bases, with 15 bases spanning the gap. The CDR3 runs to 15 residues. The CDR3 sequence: CASSFPGASFYEQYF. The CDR3 DNA sequence: TGTGCCAGCAGTTTTCCGGGGGCCTCGTTCTACGAGCAGTACTTC.

V usage is TRBV2 and J usage is TRBJ1-2; unclear D gene. Trimming stripped 7 bases from V and 5 bases from J, with 20 bases between. Germline CDR1 SNHLY, CDR2 FYNNEI. The CDR3 spans 15 residues. The CDR3: CASIADALVGYGYTF. The CDR3 region has the DNA TGTGCCAGCATCGCAGACGCACTCGTCGGGTATGGCTACACCTTC.

This clonotype was seen only a few times. CDR3 region: CASSIRDRSNQPQHF. In nucleotides, the CDR3 is TGTGCCAGTAGTATCCGGGACAGAAGCAATCAGCCCCAGCATTTT. V usage is TRBV19 and J usage is TRBJ1-5, with TRBD1 matching 7 bases. This CDR3 is 15 amino acids long. CDR1 is LNHDA and CDR2 is SQIVND in the germline V gene (reference sequence). The J segment lost 1 base and the V segment lost 3 bases, leaving 3 bases of the junction unmatched. The whole variable domain, remainder taken from reference TRBV19 and TRBJ1-5, is DGGITQSPKYLFRKEGQNVTLSCEQNLNHDAMYWYRQDPGQGLRLIYYSQIVNDFQKGDIAEGYSVSREKKESFPLTVTSAQKNPTAFYLCASSIRDRSNQPQHFGDGTRLSIL.

This clonotype was counted a few times. The chain uses TRBV19 and TRBJ1-5; TRBD1 aligns across 10 bases. Unmatched junction bases numbered 8, after V lost 6 bases and J lost 0 bases. This CDR3 has 17 residues. Germline V gene sequence: CDR1 LNHDA, CDR2 SQIVND (reference sequence). The CDR3 loop is CASRAGTGEYSNQPQHF. The DNA of the CDR3 is TGTGCCAGTAGAGCCGGGACAGGGGAATATAGCAATCAGCCCCAGCATTTT.

Ten or more counts support this clonotype. The rearrangement joins TRBV10-3 to TRBJ1-1, with D possibly being TRBD1 (6 bases). This CDR3 has 15 amino acids. The V end was cut by 5 bases, the J end by 3 bases, with 16 bases between. Germline CDR1 and CDR2: ENHRY and SYGVKD. CDR3 sequence reads: CAISFSRGPHTEAFF. The CDR3 nucleotides read TGTGCCATCAGTTTTTCCCGGGGGCCCCACACTGAAGCTTTCTTT.

The chain couples TRBV6-6 to TRBJ1-1; D remains ambiguous. Looked up from germline, CDR1 is MNHNY and CDR2 is SVGAGI (reference sequence). This CDR3 contains 14 residues. Deletions cut 2 bases from V and 6 bases from J, with 13 bases between. The CDR3, as DNA: TGTGCCAGCAGTTACCCCTCCCCCAGCGCTGAAGCTTTCTTT. Protein product: CASSYPSPSAEAFF.

The chain links TRBV5-6 to TRBJ1-5, with TRBD1 as a possible D gene (6 bases). Germline assignment: CDR1 SGHDT and CDR2 YYEEEE. The CDR3 sequence is 16 residues long. V was clipped by 0 bases and J by 5 bases, with 15 bases between them. The CDR3 spells CASSLAGGRVDQPQHF. CDR3 sequence (DNA): TGTGCCAGCAGCTTGGCCGGGGGGCGCGTCGATCAGCCCCAGCATTTT.

This clonotype was detected ten times or more. The chain recombines TRBV7-2 with TRBJ1-4; a possible D gene is TRBD1 (5 bases). V lost 6 bases and J lost 4, with 12 bases in between. This CDR3 region has 14 residues. CDR1 is SGHTA, CDR2 FQGNSA, per germline. This CDR3 reads CASRLTGFNEKLFF. For the CDR3, the DNA is TGTGCCAGCAGGCTTACAGGATTTAATGAAAAACTGTTTTTT.

This clonotype was found many times. The chain is built from TRBV7-6 and TRBJ2-3; D uncertain. V was pared by 0 bases and J by 0 bases, with 10 bases between. The CDR3 sequence is 16 residues long. Germline CDR1 and CDR2: SGHVS and FNYEAQ. The CDR3 protein is CASSLAEGYSTDTQYF. The CDR3 nucleotides read TGTGCCAGCAGCTTAGCGGAAGGCTATAGCACAGATACGCAGTATTTT.

This chain links TRBV6-2 or TRBV6-3 with TRBJ2-7, with 8 bases lining up with TRBD2. The germline CDR1 and CDR2 sequences are MNHEY and SVGEGT. Trimming cost V 8 bases and J 2 bases; bases outside gene matches: 5. The CDR3 is 13 amino acids. CDR3 sequence reads: CASASGGAYEQYV. The DNA of the CDR3 is TGTGCCAGCGCCTCCGGGGGGGCCTACGAGCAGTACGTC.

Comment on this clonotype: The junction departs from germline at one end; a sequencing error may be responsible. This chain connects TRBV29-1 to TRBJ2-7; D not certain. The length of the CDR3 is 12 residues. CDR1 is SQVTM and CDR2 is ANQGSEA in the germline V gene. DNA for the CDR3: TGCGGCGTATTTGAAAGCCCCCACGAGCAGTACTTC. It translates to CGVFESPHEQYF.

The V call is TRBV19, the J call TRBJ2-2; D is undetermined. With 3 bases removed from V and 5 bases from J, the gap between germline ends came to 10 bases. Germline V gene sequence: CDR1 LNHDA, CDR2 SQIVND (reference sequence). The CDR3 is 14 residues long. The CDR3 DNA reads TGTGCCAGTAGTATGGGAAGCTTAACCGGGGAGCTGTTTTTT. Amino acids: CASSMGSLTGELFF.